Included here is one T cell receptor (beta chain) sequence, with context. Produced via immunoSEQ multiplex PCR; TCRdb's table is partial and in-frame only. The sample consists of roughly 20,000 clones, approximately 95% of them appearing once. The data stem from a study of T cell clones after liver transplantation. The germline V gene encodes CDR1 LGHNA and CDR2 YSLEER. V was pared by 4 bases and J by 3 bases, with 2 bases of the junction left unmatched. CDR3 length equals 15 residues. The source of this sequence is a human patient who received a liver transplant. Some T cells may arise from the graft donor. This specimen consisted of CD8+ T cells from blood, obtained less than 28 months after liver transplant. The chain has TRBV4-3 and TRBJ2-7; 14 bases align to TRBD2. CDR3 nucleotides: TGCGCCAGCAGCCCAGGACTAGCGGGGGGCTACGAGCAGTACTTC. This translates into CASSPGLAGGYEQYF.